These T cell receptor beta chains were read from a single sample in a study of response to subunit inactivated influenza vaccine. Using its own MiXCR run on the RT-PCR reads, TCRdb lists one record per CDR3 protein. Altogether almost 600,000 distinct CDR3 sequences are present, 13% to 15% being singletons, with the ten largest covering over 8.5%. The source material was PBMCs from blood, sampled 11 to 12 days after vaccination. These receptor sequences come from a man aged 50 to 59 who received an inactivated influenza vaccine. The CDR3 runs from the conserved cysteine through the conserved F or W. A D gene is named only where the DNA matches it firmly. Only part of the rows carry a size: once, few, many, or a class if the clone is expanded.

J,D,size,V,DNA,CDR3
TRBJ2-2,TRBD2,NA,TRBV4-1,TGCGCCAGCAGCCAAGGACTAGCGGGGATGAACACCGGGGAGCTGTTTTTT,CASSQGLAGMNTGELFF
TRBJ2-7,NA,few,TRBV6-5,TGTGCCAGCAGTTACTCGTCCTTGACTTACCGGGACACGTCGTACGAGCAGTACTTC,CASSYSSLTYRDTSYEQYF
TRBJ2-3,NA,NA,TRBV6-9,TGTGCCACCATCGACCGACAGCCGACAGATACGCAGTATTTT,CATIDRQPTDTQYF
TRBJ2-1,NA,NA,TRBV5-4,TGTGCCAGCAGTGGACAGCGTTTCACCTCCTACAATGAGCAGTTCTTC,CASSGQRFTSYNEQFF
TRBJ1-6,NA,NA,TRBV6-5,TGTGCCAGCAGTTACCAGGAGCGCTCACCCCTCCACTTT,CASSYQERSPLHF
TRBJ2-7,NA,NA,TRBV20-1,TGCAGTGCTAGATTGGACAACGAGCAGTACTTC,CSARLDNEQYF
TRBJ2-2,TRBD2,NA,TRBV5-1,TGCGCCAGCAGCTTAAGTTCCAGCGGGGGTCCCACCGGGGAGCTGTTTTTT,CASSLSSSGGPTGELFF
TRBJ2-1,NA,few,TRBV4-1,TGCGCCAGCAGCCCCATGGGCAGCTCCTACAATGAGCAGTTCTTC,CASSPMGSSYNEQFF
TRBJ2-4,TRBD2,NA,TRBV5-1,TGCGCCAGCAGCCTCGAAGCGGGACCCCCCCAAAACATTCAGTACTTC,CASSLEAGPPQNIQYF
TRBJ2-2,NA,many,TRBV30,TGTGCCTGGACAGTGGCGAACACCGGGGAGCTGTTTTTT,CAWTVANTGELFF
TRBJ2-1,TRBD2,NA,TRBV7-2,TGTGCCAGCAGCTCGGGGGGGACGTCCTACAATGAGCAGTTCTTC,CASSSGGTSYNEQFF
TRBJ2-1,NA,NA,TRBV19,TGTGCCACCTCAGGCCTAGCTGGGGCCTGGGGCGGTGAGCAGTTCTTC,CATSGLAGAWGGEQFF
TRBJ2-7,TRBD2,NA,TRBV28,TGTGCCAGCAGTCTTAAGGGACTAGCGGTATCGTACGAGCAGTACTTC,CASSLKGLAVSYEQYF
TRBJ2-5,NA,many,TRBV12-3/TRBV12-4,TGTGCCAGCAGTTCCTTGGGGGGATACGAGACCCAGTACTTC,CASSSLGGYETQYF
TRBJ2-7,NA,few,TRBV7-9,TGTGCCTTCCCGTATAGGCGGGGAGACGGAGGAACCTACGAGCAGTACTTC,CAFPYRRGDGGTYEQYF
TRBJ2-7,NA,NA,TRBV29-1,TGCAGCGTAGCCAGGACAGTATACCACGAGCAGTACTTC,CSVARTVYHEQYF
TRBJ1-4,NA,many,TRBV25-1,TGTGCCAGCAGTGAATCTAGCAGTGGAGCGCTGTTTTTT,CASSESSSGALFF
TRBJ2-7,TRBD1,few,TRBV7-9,TGTGCCAGCAGCTTAACAGGGGGGACCTCCTACGAGCAGTACTTC,CASSLTGGTSYEQYF
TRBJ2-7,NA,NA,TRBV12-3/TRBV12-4,TGTGCCAGCAGTTTCCGAGGAAGCGGCCACGAGCAGTACTTC,CASSFRGSGHEQYF
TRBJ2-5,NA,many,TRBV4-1,TGCGCCAGCAGTCCAACCCCGGGCGGAATGCAGCTCGAGACCCAGTACTTC,CASSPTPGGMQLETQYF
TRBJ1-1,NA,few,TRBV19,TGTGCCAGTAGTATCCAACAGTCGAACACTGAAGCTTTCTTT,CASSIQQSNTEAFF
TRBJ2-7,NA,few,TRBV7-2,TGTGCCAGCAGCTTTGAAACGTCCTACGAGCAGTACTTC,CASSFETSYEQYF
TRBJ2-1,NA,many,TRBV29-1,TGCAGCGCCGCATATCTAGCGCCCAATGAGCAGTTCTTC,CSAAYLAPNEQFF
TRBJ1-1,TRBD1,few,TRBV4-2,TGTGCCAGCAGCCTAGGTGGACAGGCGAACACTGAAGCTTTCTTT,CASSLGGQANTEAFF
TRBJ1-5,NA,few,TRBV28,TGTGCCAGCAGTTTCGGCGGGAGGGTCAACCAGCCCCAGCATTTT,CASSFGGRVNQPQHF
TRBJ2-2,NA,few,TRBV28,TGTGCCACCCAGGGAGCGAACACCGGGGAGCTGTTTTTT,CATQGANTGELFF
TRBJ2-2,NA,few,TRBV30,TGTGCCTGGAGTATTAGGGGCGGGGAGCTGTTTTTT,CAWSIRGGELFF
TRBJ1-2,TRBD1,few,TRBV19,TGTGCCAGTAGTATACGGGACAGAGATGGCTACACCTTC,CASSIRDRDGYTF
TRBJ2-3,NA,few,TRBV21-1,TGTGCCAGCAGCAAAGCGCGGTCAGTTGCCCGTAGGGGCACAGATACGCAGTATTTT,CASSKARSVARRGTDTQYF
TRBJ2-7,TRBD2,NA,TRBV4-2,TGTGCCAGCAGCCAGGACTGGGCTAGCGGGGAGTACGGGCAGTACTTC,CASSQDWASGEYGQYF
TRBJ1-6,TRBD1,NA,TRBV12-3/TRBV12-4,TGTGCCAGCAGACCTACAGGGGCACCCCTCCACTTT,CASRPTGAPLHF
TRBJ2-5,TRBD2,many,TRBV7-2,TGTGCCAGCAGCTCTGGGACTAGCGGGGGATATGAGACCCAGTACTTC,CASSSGTSGGYETQYF
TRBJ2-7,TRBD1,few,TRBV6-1,TGTGCCAGCCAGGGGCAGGGGGCGTTTGAGCAGTACTTC,CASQGQGAFEQYF
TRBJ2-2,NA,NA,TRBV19,TGTGCCAGTAGTATTAGGTTAAAGGGGAGCTTATCGAACACCGGGGAGCTGTTTTTT,CASSIRLKGSLSNTGELFF
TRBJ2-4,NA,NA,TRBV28,TGTGCCAGCAGTTTTGAGACCATTCAGTACTTC,CASSFETIQYF
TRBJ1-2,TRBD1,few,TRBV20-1,TGCAGTGCTACTGGACAGGGCCCAAGACCGGGGGATGGCTACACCTTC,CSATGQGPRPGDGYTF
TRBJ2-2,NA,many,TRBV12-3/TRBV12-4,TGTGCCAGCAGTTTCGCAGGCACCGGGGAGCTGTTTTTT,CASSFAGTGELFF
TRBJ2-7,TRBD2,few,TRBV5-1,TGCGCCAGCAGCTCCCTGGGGGGACTAGCGTCGGACGAGCAGTACTTC,CASSSLGGLASDEQYF
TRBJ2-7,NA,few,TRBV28,TGTGCCAGCAGAGTGAGGTCCGGACAGCCCTCCTACGAGCAGTACTTC,CASRVRSGQPSYEQYF
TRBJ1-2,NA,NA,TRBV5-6,TGTGCCAGCAGCGGACAGAGGAACTATGGCTACACCTTC,CASSGQRNYGYTF
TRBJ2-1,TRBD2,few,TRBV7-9,TGTGCCAGCAGCTTACCCCCGGGACTAGCGGGAGGTAGTGAGCAGTTCTTC,CASSLPPGLAGGSEQFF